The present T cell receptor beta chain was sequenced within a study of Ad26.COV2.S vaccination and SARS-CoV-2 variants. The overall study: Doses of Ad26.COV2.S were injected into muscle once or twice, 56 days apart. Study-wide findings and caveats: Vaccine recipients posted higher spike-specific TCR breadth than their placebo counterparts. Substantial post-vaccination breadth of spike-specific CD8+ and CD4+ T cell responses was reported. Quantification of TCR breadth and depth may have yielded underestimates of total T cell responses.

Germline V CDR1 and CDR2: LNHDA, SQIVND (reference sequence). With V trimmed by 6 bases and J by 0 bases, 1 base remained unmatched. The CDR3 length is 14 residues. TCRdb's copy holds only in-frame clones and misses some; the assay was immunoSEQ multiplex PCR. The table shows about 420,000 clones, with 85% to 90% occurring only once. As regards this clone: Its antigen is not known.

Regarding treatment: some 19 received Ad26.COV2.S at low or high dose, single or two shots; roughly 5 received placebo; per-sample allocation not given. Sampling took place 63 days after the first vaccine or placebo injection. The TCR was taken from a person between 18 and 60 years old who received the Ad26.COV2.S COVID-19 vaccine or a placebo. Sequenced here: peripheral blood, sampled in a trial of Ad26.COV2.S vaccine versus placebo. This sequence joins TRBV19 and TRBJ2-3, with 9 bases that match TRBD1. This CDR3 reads CASSGTGSTDTQYF. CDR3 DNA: TGTGCCAGTAGCGGGACAGGGAGCACAGATACGCAGTATTTT.